The 30 T cell receptor beta chains in this list originate from one sample, sequenced in a study of spatial heterogeneity in lung cancer. TCRdb fed the 5' RACE reads into MiXCR, producing one record per CDR3 protein. The sample carries 20,000 to 25,000 distinct CDR3 sequences, approximately 3% recorded once. Sample time point: sample taken at primary tumor resection. Whole RNA, which was extracted from tumor, nontumor lung tissue or frozen PBMC, was sequenced without any cell sorting. The sample consisted of PBMCs, taken at surgery. These receptors all come from a female donor with early-stage non-small cell lung cancer.

This clonotype was observed a handful of times. The gene calls are TRBV27 and TRBJ1-5; no clear D gene. Trimming stripped 3 bases from V and 1 base from J, with 7 bases between. The V gene's germline CDR1 is MNHEY and CDR2 SMNVEV (reference sequence). This CDR3 is built from 14 residues. CDR3 residues: CASSFWGSNQPQHF. CDR3 nucleotides: TGTGCCAGCAGTTTCTGGGGAAGCAATCAGCCCCAGCATTTT.

The chain links TRBV3-1 to TRBJ2-7; TRBD2 is a possible D gene (5 bases). Per the germline V gene, CDR1 is LGHDT and CDR2 is YNNKEL (reference sequence). CDR3 size: 15 residues. Trimming shortened V by 3 bases and J by 0 bases, and 12 bases separated the two germline ends. This CDR3 is CASSQGPGSSYEQYF. The CDR3, as DNA: TGTGCCAGCAGCCAGGGCCCGGGGAGCTCCTACGAGCAGTACTTC.

V gene TRBV11-2 combines with J gene TRBJ1-2; D is perhaps TRBD1 (6 bases). Germline assignment: CDR1 SGHAT and CDR2 FQNNGV. The CDR3 is 15 residues long. Trimming left V 2 bases short and J 2 bases short, with 12 bases between. CDR3 DNA sequence: TGTGCCAGCAGCTTAAGAACCACAGGGAACTATGGCTACACCTTC. It yields the protein CASSLRTTGNYGYTF.

Many counts were recorded for this clonotype. The J gene is TRBJ2-2, the V gene TRBV9, with TRBD2 matching 7 bases. Germline V gene sequence: CDR1 SGDLS, CDR2 YYNGEE. The V segment lost 0 bases and the J segment 6 bases; nucleotides outside the gene matches: 5. CDR3 length equals 15 residues. As DNA, the CDR3 is TGTGCCAGCAGCGTAGCGCGCGGGAGCGCCGGGGAGCTGTTTTTT. Its protein product is CASSVARGSAGELFF.

The genes are TRBV6-2 or TRBV6-3 and TRBJ2-7; D uncertain. Germline CDR1 reads MNHEY; CDR2 reads SVGEGT. Trimming left V 7 bases short and J 0 bases short, with 10 bases between. The CDR3 sequence is 13 residues long. CDR3: CASIGGNSYEQYF. CDR3 DNA sequence: TGTGCCAGCATAGGCGGAAACTCCTACGAGCAGTACTTC.

This clonotype was detected ten times or more. The V call is TRBV27, the J call TRBJ2-3; 9 bases are shared with TRBD2. Germline V lookup: CDR1 MNHEY, CDR2 SMNVEV (reference sequence). The CDR3 spans 19 residues. V was clipped by 7 bases and J by 1 base; unmatched bases: 18. Written as DNA, the CDR3 is TGTGCCAGCACCGCTGTCGTGGTAGCGGGAGTAATCGGCACAGATACGCAGTATTTT. This sequence encodes CASTAVVVAGVIGTDTQYF.

This clonotype appeared many times. The V and J genes are TRBV11-2 and TRBJ2-1; 8 positions agree with TRBD2. This CDR3 comprises 15 residues. Germline assignment: CDR1 SGHAT and CDR2 FQNNGV. After removal of 4 bases from V and 1 base from J, the junction contained 3 bases not matched to a gene. CDR3 sequence (DNA): TGTGCCAGCAGCTCCAGCGGGAGTTCCTACAATGAGCAGTTCTTC. The encoded protein is CASSSSGSSYNEQFF.

This clonotype appeared many times. V and J are TRBV7-9 and TRBJ2-1, with 7 bases fitting TRBD1. The V gene end was trimmed by 2 bases and the J gene end by 5 bases; junction bases not matched to a gene: 3. This CDR3 has 14 residues. CDR1 and CDR2 (germline): SEHNR, FQNEAQ (reference sequence). The DNA of the CDR3 is TGTGCCAGCAGCTTACGGGACAGAGACAATGAGCAGTTCTTC. Protein product: CASSLRDRDNEQFF.

This clonotype occurred many times. The chain links TRBV18 to TRBJ2-3, with D possibly being TRBD2 (6 bases). V was clipped by 3 bases and J by 2 bases, with 15 bases between them. CDR3 length: 16 amino acids. Germline V gene lookup returns CDR1 KGHSH and CDR2 LQKENI. CDR3 loop: CASSPNTRLDTDTQYF. The DNA of the CDR3 is TGTGCCAGCTCACCCAACACAAGACTAGACACAGATACGCAGTATTTT.

In its sample, this clonotype was seen many times. The chain couples TRBV11-2 to TRBJ2-1; D is possibly TRBD2 (6 bases). V lost 4 bases to trimming and J lost 8 bases, with 15 bases between them. The CDR3 spans 14 residues. Germline V gene lookup returns CDR1 SGHAT and CDR2 FQNNGV. The CDR3 sequence: CASSSPTRIDEQFF. CDR3 coding DNA: TGTGCCAGCAGCTCCCCGACTAGAATCGATGAGCAGTTCTTC.

There are a few counts of this clonotype. The chain employs TRBV7-2 and TRBJ2-2; 9 bases line up with TRBD2. The CDR3 is 19 residues long. Germline loops: CDR1 SGHTA, CDR2 FQGNSA. V lost 5 bases, J lost 3 bases, and 16 bases stayed unmatched. The CDR3 sequence is CASSHTGSTSGTYTGELFF. CDR3 in DNA: TGTGCCAGCAGCCACACAGGGTCGACTAGCGGAACTTACACCGGGGAGCTGTTTTTT. Variable domain in full (rest from reference TRBV7-2 and TRBJ2-2): GAGVSQSPSNKVTEKGKDVELRCDPISGHTALYWYRQSLGQGLEFLIYFQGNSAPDKSGLPSDRFSAERTGGSVSTLTIQRTQQEDSAVYLCASSHTGSTSGTYTGELFFGEGSRLTVL.

This clonotype was counted at least ten times. This chain links TRBV10-3 with TRBJ1-2; 7 bases are a match to TRBD1. Germline values: CDR1 ENHRY, CDR2 SYGVKD. This CDR3 region has 13 residues. After removal of 6 bases from V and 7 bases from J, the junction contained 8 bases not matched to a gene. The CDR3 loop reads CAISPDRAGGYTF. The DNA of the CDR3 is TGTGCCATCAGCCCTGACAGGGCCGGTGGCTACACCTTC.

This clonotype has more than one count but fewer than ten. The V call is TRBV7-3, the J call TRBJ2-3; 8 bases are a match to TRBD2. V lost 5 bases and J lost 2; bases outside the gene matches: 3. Germline assignment: CDR1 SGHTA and CDR2 FQGTGA. The CDR3 sequence is 14 residues long. The CDR3: CASSPGLATDTQYF. DNA of the CDR3: TGTGCCAGCAGCCCTGGACTAGCCACAGATACGCAGTATTTT. Complete variable domain (other parts from reference TRBV7-3 and TRBJ2-3): GAGVSQTPSNKVTEKGKYVELRCDPISGHTALYWYRQSLGQGPEFLIYFQGTGAADDSGLPNDRFFAVRPEGSVSTLKIQRTERGDSAVYLCASSPGLATDTQYFGPGTRLTVL.

The table lists this clonotype with many counts. The chain couples TRBV15 to TRBJ2-7; TRBD2 aligns across 10 bases. This CDR3 has 13 amino acids. The ends lost 3 bases at V and 7 bases at J; junction bases unmatched: 3. CDR1 is LNHNV and CDR2 is YYDKDF in the germline V gene (reference sequence). The DNA for the CDR3 is TGTGCCACCAGCAGGCTAGCGGGAGCGGAGCAGTACTTC. Translation gives CATSRLAGAEQYF.

This clonotype is judged medium-sized. This rearrangement joins TRBV12-3 or TRBV12-4 to TRBJ2-3, with 7 bases that match TRBD2. The V segment lost 3 bases and the J segment 5 bases; nucleotides outside the gene matches: 8. CDR3 length: 15 residues. CDR3 sequence (DNA): TGTGCCAGCAGTTTCCTTGGGAGGGCCGAAGATACGCAGTATTTT. It translates to CASSFLGRAEDTQYF.

Ten or more counts support this clonotype. This chain uses TRBV7-6 with TRBJ2-1, with 10 bases fitting TRBD2. V was pared by 1 base and J by 9 bases, with 6 bases of the junction left unmatched. Looked up from germline, CDR1 is SGHVS and CDR2 is FNYEAQ. The length of the CDR3 is 15 residues. The CDR3 DNA reads TGTGCCAGCAGCTTAGAGCTAGCGGGAGTCAGTGAGCAGTTCTTC. Translation gives CASSLELAGVSEQFF.

Ten or more counts support this clonotype. This chain connects TRBV20-1 to TRBJ2-1; TRBD2 matches 7 bases. CDR3 size: 14 residues. Germline values: CDR1 DFQATT, CDR2 SNEGSKA (reference sequence). The ends lost 3 bases at V and 7 bases at J; junction bases unmatched: 9. The CDR3 DNA is TGCAGTGCTAGCCGGACTAGAGGGTATAATGAGCAGTTCTTC. Protein: CSASRTRGYNEQFF.

This clonotype was found many times. The chain joins TRBV20-1 to TRBJ2-1; no clear D. The CDR3 is 13 residues long. The V gene's germline CDR1 is DFQATT and CDR2 SNEGSKA (reference sequence). The V gene lost 4 bases and the J gene lost 0 bases, with 7 bases spanning the gap. CDR3: CSATASSYNEQFF. The DNA of the CDR3 is TGCAGTGCTACAGCGAGCTCCTACAATGAGCAGTTCTTC.

This clonotype has at least ten counts. V gene TRBV27 combines with J gene TRBJ2-1; 8 bases are shared with TRBD2. This CDR3 has 16 amino acids. J gave up 2 bases and V 8 bases, and 11 bases lay outside the gene matches. CDR1 MNHEY and CDR2 SMNVEV come from the germline V gene (reference sequence). For the CDR3, the DNA is TGTGCCAGCGATCCGAACGGGAGGGCCACCTACAATGAGCAGTTCTTC. Translated: CASDPNGRATYNEQFF.

There are many counts of this clonotype. The V call is TRBV20-1, the J call TRBJ2-7; D is possibly TRBD1 (6 bases). V shed 0 bases and J shed 7 bases, with 16 bases lying between them. CDR1 and CDR2 from the germline V gene are DFQATT and SNEGSKA (reference sequence). The CDR3 sequence is 14 residues long. The CDR3 bases are TGCAGTGCTAGAGATCTCTTGGGGGCCGGGGAGCAGTACTTC. The encoded protein is CSARDLLGAGEQYF.

The chain recombines TRBV15 with TRBJ2-5; tentative D call: TRBD2 (6 bases). CDR1 is LNHNV and CDR2 is YYDKDF in the germline V gene (reference sequence). The V gene lost 0 bases and the J gene lost 7 bases, with 18 bases spanning the gap. CDR3 size: 16 residues. The CDR3 sequence is CATSRDRGSGVVTQYF. In nucleotides, the CDR3 is TGTGCCACCAGCAGAGATCGTGGGTCGGGAGTTGTGACCCAGTACTTC.

This clonotype was observed at least ten times. V gene TRBV7-3 combines with J gene TRBJ1-1; maybe TRBD1 (6 bases). The V end lost 4 bases, the J end lost 6 bases, and 15 bases lay between the germline ends. CDR1 is SGHTA and CDR2 is FQGTGA in the germline V gene. The CDR3 loop spans 14 amino acids. The CDR3: CASSSGGGAPEAFF. For the CDR3, the DNA is TGTGCCAGCAGCTCCGGTGGGGGGGCCCCTGAAGCTTTCTTT.

This clonotype was counted many times. This chain joins TRBV4-1 and TRBJ2-7; no reliable D call. The CDR3 consists of 15 residues. CDR1 is MGHRA, CDR2 YSYEKL, per germline. Between the trimmed V and J ends, which lost 1 base and 2 bases, there was a span of 12 bases. This CDR3 reads CASSQGAQTPYEQYF. CDR3 DNA: TGCGCCAGCAGCCAAGGAGCGCAGACCCCCTACGAGCAGTACTTC.

This chain uses TRBV7-9 with TRBJ2-1; 11 bases line up with TRBD2. The CDR3 consists of 17 residues. V lost 2 bases, J lost 6 bases, and 9 bases stayed unmatched. Germline CDR1 and CDR2: SEHNR and FQNEAQ (reference sequence). The CDR3 sequence is CASSLPLGLAASNEQFF. In DNA, the CDR3 is TGTGCCAGCAGCTTACCACTGGGACTAGCGGCCTCCAATGAGCAGTTCTTC.

This clonotype rates as medium-sized. V and J are TRBV7-2 and TRBJ1-5; no definite D call. The length of the CDR3 is 13 residues. Germline lookup yields CDR1 SGHTA and CDR2 FQGNSA. The V end was cut by 1 base, the J end by 6 bases, with 7 bases between. CDR3 amino acids: CASSLVEAQPQHF. The CDR3, as DNA: TGTGCCAGCAGCTTAGTCGAAGCTCAGCCCCAGCATTTT.

Many counts were recorded for this clonotype. V is TRBV20-1 and J is TRBJ2-1; TRBD1 aligns across 9 bases. The germline V gene has CDR1 DFQATT and CDR2 SNEGSKA (reference sequence). The CDR3 has 18 residues. Trimming took 0 bases from V and 3 from J; bases not matched to a gene: 12. The CDR3, as DNA: TGCAGTGCTAGAGAGGAAGGGACAGGGATTTTGGTCTACAATGAGCAGTTCTTC. It codes for CSAREEGTGILVYNEQFF.

This clonotype was observed at least ten times. The rearrangement uses TRBV6-5 and TRBJ2-3; D remains unclear. CDR3 size: 15 residues. CDR1 and CDR2 (germline): MNHEY, SVGAGI. V was trimmed by 2 bases and J by 2 bases, leaving 11 bases between them. The CDR3 nucleotides are TGTGCCAGCAGTTACCGTACTGGTCCCACAGATACGCAGTATTTT. As protein: CASSYRTGPTDTQYF.

This clonotype has ten or more counts. V and J are TRBV5-6 and TRBJ1-1; TRBD1 agrees at 8 bases. Germline V lookup: CDR1 SGHDT, CDR2 YYEEEE. V shed 1 base and J 10 bases; nucleotides not matched to a gene: 6. The CDR3 is 13 residues long. The CDR3: CASSLRADRAAFF. The CDR3, as DNA: TGTGCCAGCAGCTTGAGAGCGGACAGGGCAGCTTTCTTT.

Many counts were recorded for this clonotype. The chain uses TRBV5-5 and TRBJ2-1; unclear D gene. V shed 1 base and J shed 10 bases, with 9 bases lying between them. Germline assignment: CDR1 SGHKS and CDR2 YYEKEE (reference sequence). There are 12 residues in the CDR3. The CDR3 DNA follows: TGTGCCAGCAGCTTGTATGGGTTGGAGCAGTTCTTC. This translates into CASSLYGLEQFF.

In its sample, this clonotype was seen many times. The CDR3 coding sequence is TGTGCCACCGTACTAGCGGGAGTGGGTAATGAGCAGTTCTTC. This translates into CATVLAGVGNEQFF. V is TRBV7-9 and J is TRBJ2-1; the match to TRBD2 covers 11 bases. V was pared by 10 bases and J by 7 bases, with 9 bases of the junction left unmatched. Germline assignment: CDR1 SEHNR and CDR2 FQNEAQ (reference sequence). This CDR3 is built from 14 residues.